The clone carrying this TCR beta chain was observed a few times. Its antigen is still unknown. The record originates from a study of vaccination and CD4 T cells after COVID-19. About the study: Control cultures were supplied with a CEFX pool, an HIV-1 Nef pool, or no peptide at all.

Time point reported: late sampling 161 to 241 days after vaccination in a few convalescent patients. The treatment here: roughly 10-day PBMC culture with coronavirus spike peptide pools or control peptides (ViraFEST assay). Per well, roughly 1.9 million PBMCs were cultured in the presence of 9 to 10 IU/ml IL-2 and roughly 10 ug/ml peptide pools. The Oncomine TCR Beta short-read assay sequenced DNA from cultured CD4+ T cells. TCRdb analysed the PCR reads with MiXCR anew, one entry per CDR3 protein. The sample has 20,000 to 25,000 distinct CDR3 sequences, over 25% seen once. Germline lookup yields CDR1 SEHNR and CDR2 FQNEAQ (reference sequence). The trim removed 5 bases at V and 7 bases at J, leaving 13 bases unmatched. The CDR3 length is 15 residues. Regarding the study as a whole: Detection of a median around 86% of reactive clones in convalescent patients was confined to the period after vaccination. Convalescent patients displayed spike mono-reactivity in 304 of 307 vaccine-specific clones.

V and J are TRBV7-9 and TRBJ2-7; 8 bases agree with TRBD2. The sequence derives from a human donor who had recovered from COVID-19. The sequenced sample was CD4+ T cells from blood, cultured in vitro, obtained about 7 months after SARS-CoV-2 vaccination. The CDR3 bases are TGTGCCAGCAGCCTTACTAGCGGTCCTGGGGGAGAGCAGTACTTC. Its protein is CASSLTSGPGGEQYF.